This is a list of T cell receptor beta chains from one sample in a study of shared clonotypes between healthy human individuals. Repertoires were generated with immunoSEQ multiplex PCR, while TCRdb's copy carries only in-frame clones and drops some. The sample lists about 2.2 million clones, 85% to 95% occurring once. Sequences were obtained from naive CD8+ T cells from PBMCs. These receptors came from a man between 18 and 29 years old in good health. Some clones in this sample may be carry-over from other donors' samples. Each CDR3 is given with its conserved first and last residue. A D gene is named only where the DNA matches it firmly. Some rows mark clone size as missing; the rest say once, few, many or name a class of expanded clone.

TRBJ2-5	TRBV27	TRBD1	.	TGTGCCAGCAGTGTGACAGGGGGAGGAGAGACCCAGTACTTC	CASSVTGGGETQYF
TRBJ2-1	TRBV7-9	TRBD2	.	TGTGCCAGCAGCCGAACGGGAGGAGAGCAGTTCTTC	CASSRTGGEQFF
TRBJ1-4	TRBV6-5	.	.	TGTGCCAGCAGTTACTCCTCTCTCTCAACTAATGAAAAACTGTTTTTT	CASSYSSLSTNEKLFF
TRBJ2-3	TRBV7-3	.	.	TGTGCCAGCAGCTTAGGGCGGGCCTCCACAGATACGCAGTATTTT	CASSLGRASTDTQYF
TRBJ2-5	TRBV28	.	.	TGTGCCAGCAGTTCTATCCAAGAGACCCAGTACTTC	CASSSIQETQYF
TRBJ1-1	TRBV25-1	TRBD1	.	TGTGCCAGCAGTGAACAGGACAGGGGGCACGTCACTGAAGCTTTCTTT	CASSEQDRGHVTEAFF
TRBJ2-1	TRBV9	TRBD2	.	TGTGCCAGCAGCCCCCGACGGGGGGGAGCCTACAATGAGCAGTTCTTC	CASSPRRGGAYNEQFF
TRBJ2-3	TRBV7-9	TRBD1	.	TGTGCCAGCAGCTTGGGACAGGACGACCTCACAGATACGCAGTATTTT	CASSLGQDDLTDTQYF
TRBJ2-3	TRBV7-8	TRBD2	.	TGTGCCAGCAGCTTAGAGTCCACTAGCGGAATTAGCACAGATACGCAGTATTTT	CASSLESTSGISTDTQYF
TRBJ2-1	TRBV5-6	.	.	TGTGCCAGCAGCTTGGATTGGGAAGGTGAGCAGTTCTTC	CASSLDWEGEQFF
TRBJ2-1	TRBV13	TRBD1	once	TGTGCCAGCAGCTCGGGACAGAAAAATGAGCAGTTCTTC	CASSSGQKNEQFF
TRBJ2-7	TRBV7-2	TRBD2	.	TGTGCCAGCAGCTTAGCGACGGGACTAGTCGTCTACGAGCAGTACTTC	CASSLATGLVVYEQYF
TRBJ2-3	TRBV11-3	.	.	TGTGCCAGCAGCTTAGGTGGTCTCAAAATAGCCCCTAGCACAGATACGCAGTATTTT	CASSLGGLKIAPSTDTQYF